The TCR beta chain described here comes from a study of metastatic and nonmetastatic thyroid tumors. TCRdb used MiXCR to call clones anew from the PCR reads. The table records about 90,000 clones, around 7.8% of them present only once. Germline assignment: CDR1 MRHNA and CDR2 SNTAGT. The V and J ends lost 6 bases and 1 base respectively, with 12 bases between them. The CDR3 sequence is 15 residues long. None of the patients had undergone any treatment ahead of thyroid surgery. This clone was found many times. The chain couples TRBV6-4 to TRBJ2-2, with a possible D match to TRBD1 (5 bases). The sequenced material came from blood. This clonotype was sampled from a female donor with papillary thyroid cancer or a benign thyroid nodule (not recorded which). Some clones in this sample may be carry-over from other donors' samples. CDR3 sequence (DNA): TGTGCCAGCAGCCCGGACAACCAGAACACCGGGGAGCTGTTTTTT. This codes for CASSPDNQNTGELFF.